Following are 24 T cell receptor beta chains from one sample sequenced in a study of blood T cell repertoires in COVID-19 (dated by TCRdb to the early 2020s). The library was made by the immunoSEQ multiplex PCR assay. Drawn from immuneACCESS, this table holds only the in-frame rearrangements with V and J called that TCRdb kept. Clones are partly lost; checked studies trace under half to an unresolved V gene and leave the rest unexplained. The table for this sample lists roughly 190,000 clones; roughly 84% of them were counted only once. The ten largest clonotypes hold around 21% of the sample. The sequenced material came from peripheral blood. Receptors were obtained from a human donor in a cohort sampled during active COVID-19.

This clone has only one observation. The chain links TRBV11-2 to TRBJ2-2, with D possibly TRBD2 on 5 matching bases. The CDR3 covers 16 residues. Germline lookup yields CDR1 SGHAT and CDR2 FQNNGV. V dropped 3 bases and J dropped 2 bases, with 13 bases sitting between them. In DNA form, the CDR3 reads TGTGCCAGCAGCTTCCGAGAGGGATCAAACACCGGGGAGCTGTTTTTT. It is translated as CASSFREGSNTGELFF.

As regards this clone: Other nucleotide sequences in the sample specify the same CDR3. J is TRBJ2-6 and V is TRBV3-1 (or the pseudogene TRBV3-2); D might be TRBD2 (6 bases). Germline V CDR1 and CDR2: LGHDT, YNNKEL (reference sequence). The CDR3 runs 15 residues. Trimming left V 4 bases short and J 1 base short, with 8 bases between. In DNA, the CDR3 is TGTGCCAGCAGCCGGGACTCTTCTGGGGCCAACGTCCTGACTTTC. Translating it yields CASSRDSSGANVLTF.

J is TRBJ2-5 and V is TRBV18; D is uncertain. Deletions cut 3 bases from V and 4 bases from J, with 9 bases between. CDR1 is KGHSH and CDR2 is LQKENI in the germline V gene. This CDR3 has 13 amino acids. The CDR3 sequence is CASSPSRSETQYF. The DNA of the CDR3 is TGTGCCAGCTCACCCTCCAGGTCAGAGACCCAGTACTTC.

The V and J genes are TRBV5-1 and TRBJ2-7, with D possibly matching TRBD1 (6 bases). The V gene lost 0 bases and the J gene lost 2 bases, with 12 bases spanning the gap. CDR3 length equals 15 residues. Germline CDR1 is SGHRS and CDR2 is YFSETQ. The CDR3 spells CASSLASAGAYEQYF. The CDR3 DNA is TGCGCCAGCAGCTTGGCCTCGGCAGGGGCCTACGAGCAGTACTTC.

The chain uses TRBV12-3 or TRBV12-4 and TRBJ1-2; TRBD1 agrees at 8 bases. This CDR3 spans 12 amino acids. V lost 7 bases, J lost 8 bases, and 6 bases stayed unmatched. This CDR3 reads CASTWTGYGYTF. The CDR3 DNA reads TGTGCCAGCACTTGGACAGGGTACGGCTACACCTTC.

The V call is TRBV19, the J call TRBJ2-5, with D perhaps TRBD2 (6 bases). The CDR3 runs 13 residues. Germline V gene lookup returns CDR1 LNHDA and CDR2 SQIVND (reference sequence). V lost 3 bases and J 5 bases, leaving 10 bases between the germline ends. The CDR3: CASSMAGRETQYF. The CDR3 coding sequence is TGTGCCAGTAGTATGGCGGGGAGGGAGACCCAGTACTTC.

The CDR3 loop reads CASSEVRGHFGEQYV. The DNA of the CDR3 is TGTGCCAGCAGTGAAGTGCGGGGCCATTTCGGGGAGCAGTACGTC. The chain combines TRBV6-1 with TRBJ2-7, with D possibly TRBD2 on 6 matching bases. CDR3 length: 15 amino acids. V was trimmed by 1 base and J by 7 bases, leaving 17 bases between them. CDR1 and CDR2 from the germline V gene are MNHNS and SASEGT.

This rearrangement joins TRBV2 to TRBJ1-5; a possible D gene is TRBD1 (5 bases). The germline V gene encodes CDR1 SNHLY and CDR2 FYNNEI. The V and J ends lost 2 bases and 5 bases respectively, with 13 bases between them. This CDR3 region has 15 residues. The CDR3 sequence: CASSEWDSWDQPQHF. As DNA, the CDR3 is TGTGCCAGCAGTGAATGGGACTCATGGGATCAGCCCCAGCATTTT.

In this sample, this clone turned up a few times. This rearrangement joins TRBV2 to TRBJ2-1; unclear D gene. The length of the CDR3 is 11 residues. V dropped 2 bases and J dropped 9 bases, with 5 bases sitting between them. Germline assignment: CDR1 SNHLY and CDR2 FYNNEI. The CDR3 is CASSELREQFF. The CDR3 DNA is TGTGCCAGCAGTGAACTGCGTGAGCAGTTCTTC.

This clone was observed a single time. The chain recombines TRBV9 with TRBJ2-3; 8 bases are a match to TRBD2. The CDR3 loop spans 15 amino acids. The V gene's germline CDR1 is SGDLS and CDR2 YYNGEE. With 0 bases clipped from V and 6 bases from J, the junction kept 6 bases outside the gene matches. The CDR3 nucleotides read TGTGCCAGCAGCGTAGTAACTAGCGGAGGGGATACGCAGTATTTT. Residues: CASSVVTSGGDTQYF.

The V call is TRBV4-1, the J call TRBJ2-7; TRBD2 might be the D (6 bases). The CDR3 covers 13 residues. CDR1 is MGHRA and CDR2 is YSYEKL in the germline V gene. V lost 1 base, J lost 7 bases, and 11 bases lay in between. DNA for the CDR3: TGCGCCAGCAGCCAAGTCGGAGGGAGGGAGCAGTACTTC. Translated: CASSQVGGREQYF.

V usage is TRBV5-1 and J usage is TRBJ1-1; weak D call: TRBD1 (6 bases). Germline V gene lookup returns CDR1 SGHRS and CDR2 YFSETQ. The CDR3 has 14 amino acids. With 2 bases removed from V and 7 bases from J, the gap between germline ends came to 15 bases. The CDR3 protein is CASSFRGGPDEAFF. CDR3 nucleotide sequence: TGCGCCAGCAGCTTCAGGGGCGGTCCAGATGAAGCTTTCTTT.

The CDR3 loop reads CASSLGQGGSLGGYTF. CDR3 sequence (DNA): TGTGCCAGCAGCCTCGGACAGGGAGGATCTCTAGGAGGCTACACCTTC. The chain links TRBV7-6 to TRBJ1-2; 8 bases align to TRBD1. Germline CDR1 reads SGHVS; CDR2 reads FNYEAQ. CDR3 size: 16 residues. V shed 5 bases and J 8 bases; nucleotides not matched to a gene: 16.

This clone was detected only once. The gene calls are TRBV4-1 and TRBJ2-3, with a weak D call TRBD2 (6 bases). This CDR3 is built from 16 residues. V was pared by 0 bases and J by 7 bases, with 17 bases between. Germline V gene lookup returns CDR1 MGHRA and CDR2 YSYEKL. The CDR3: CASSQDGGMTINTQYF. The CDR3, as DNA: TGCGCCAGCAGCCAAGATGGCGGGATGACAATTAATACGCAGTATTTT.

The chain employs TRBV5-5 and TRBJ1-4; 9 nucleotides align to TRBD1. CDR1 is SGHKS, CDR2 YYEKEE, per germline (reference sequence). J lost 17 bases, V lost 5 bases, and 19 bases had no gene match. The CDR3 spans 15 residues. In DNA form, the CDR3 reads TGTGCCAGCAGTCAAAACTCACCGGGACAGGGAGTCTGTTTTTTT. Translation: CASSQNSPGQGVCFF.

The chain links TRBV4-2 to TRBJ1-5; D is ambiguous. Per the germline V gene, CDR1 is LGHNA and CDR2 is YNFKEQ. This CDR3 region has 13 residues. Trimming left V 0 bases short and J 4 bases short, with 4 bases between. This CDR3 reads CASSQDPNQPQHF. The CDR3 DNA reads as TGTGCCAGCAGCCAAGATCCGAATCAGCCCCAGCATTTT.

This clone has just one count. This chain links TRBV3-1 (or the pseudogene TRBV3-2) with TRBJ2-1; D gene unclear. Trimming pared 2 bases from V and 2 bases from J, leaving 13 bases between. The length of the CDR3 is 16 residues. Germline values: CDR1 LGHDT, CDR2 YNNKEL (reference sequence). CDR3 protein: CASSQSSLVPYNEQFF. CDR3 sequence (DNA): TGTGCCAGCAGCCAATCGTCCCTAGTCCCCTACAATGAGCAGTTCTTC.

The CDR3 DNA is TGTGCCAGTAGTATGTCTGCCCGATTCGGTTCACCCCTCCACTTT. Its translation: CASSMSARFGSPLHF. The chain has TRBV19 and TRBJ1-6; D remains unclear. The CDR3 runs 15 residues. With 3 bases removed from V and 9 bases from J, the gap between germline ends came to 15 bases. The germline V gene encodes CDR1 LNHDA and CDR2 SQIVND (reference sequence).

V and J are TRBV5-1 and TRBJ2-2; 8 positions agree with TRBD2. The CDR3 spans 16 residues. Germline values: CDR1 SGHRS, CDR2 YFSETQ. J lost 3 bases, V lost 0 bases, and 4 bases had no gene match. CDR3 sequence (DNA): TGCGCCAGCAGCTTGGATGCGGGGGGCCACACCGGGGAGCTGTTTTTT. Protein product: CASSLDAGGHTGELFF.

The CDR3 DNA follows: TGTGCCAGTAGCCTGACCGGGGTGGGTGGCAATCAGCCCCAGCATTTT. Translated: CASSLTGVGGNQPQHF. The V and J genes are TRBV19 and TRBJ1-5; D remains ambiguous. The germline gives CDR1 LNHDA, CDR2 SQIVND (reference sequence). V shed 6 bases and J shed 2 bases, with 17 bases lying between them. This CDR3 has 16 residues.

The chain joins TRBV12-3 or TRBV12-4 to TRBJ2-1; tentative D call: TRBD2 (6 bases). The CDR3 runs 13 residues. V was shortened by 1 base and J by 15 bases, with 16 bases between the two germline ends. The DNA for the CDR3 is TGTGCCAGCAGTTTAGTGGTCGGGAGCCGGACGTTCTTC. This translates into CASSLVVGSRTFF.

DNA for the CDR3: TGTGCCAGCAGCTTATCGAGAACCTCGCGAGCTTTCTTT. Translating gives CASSLSRTSRAFF. The chain has TRBV7-3 and TRBJ1-1, with D uncertain. Per germline, CDR1 SGHTA and CDR2 FQGTGA. V was trimmed by 2 bases and J by 10 bases, leaving 14 bases between them. The length of the CDR3 is 13 residues.

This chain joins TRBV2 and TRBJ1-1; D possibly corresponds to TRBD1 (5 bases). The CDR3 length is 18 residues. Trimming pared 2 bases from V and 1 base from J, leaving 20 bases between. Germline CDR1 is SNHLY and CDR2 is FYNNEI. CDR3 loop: CASSERPGMGLGNTEAFF. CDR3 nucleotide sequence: TGTGCCAGCAGTGAACGGCCAGGGATGGGGTTGGGGAACACTGAAGCTTTCTTT. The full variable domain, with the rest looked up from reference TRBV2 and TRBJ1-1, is EPEVTQTPSHQVTQMGQEVILRCVPISNHLYFYWYRQILGQKVEFLVSFYNNEISEKSEIFDDQFSVERPDGSNFTLKIRSTKLEDSAMYFCASSERPGMGLGNTEAFFGQGTRLTVV.

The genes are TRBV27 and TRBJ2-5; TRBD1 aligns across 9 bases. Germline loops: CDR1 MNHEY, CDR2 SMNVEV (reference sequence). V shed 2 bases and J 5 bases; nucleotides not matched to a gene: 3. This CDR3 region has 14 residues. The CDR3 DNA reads TGTGCCAGCAGTTTAAGACAGGGGGGTGAGACCCAGTACTTC. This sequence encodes CASSLRQGGETQYF.